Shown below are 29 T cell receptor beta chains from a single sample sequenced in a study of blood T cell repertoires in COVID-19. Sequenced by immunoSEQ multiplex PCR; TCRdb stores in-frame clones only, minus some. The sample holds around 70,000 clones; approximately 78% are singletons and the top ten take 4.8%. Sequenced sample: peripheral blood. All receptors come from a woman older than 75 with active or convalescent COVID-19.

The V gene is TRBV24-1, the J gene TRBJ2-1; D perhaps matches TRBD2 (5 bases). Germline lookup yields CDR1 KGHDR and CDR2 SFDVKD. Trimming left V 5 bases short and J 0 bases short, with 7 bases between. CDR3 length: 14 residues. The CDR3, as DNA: TGTGCCACCAGTGGTGAGGGCTCCTACAATGAGCAGTTCTTC. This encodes CATSGEGSYNEQFF.

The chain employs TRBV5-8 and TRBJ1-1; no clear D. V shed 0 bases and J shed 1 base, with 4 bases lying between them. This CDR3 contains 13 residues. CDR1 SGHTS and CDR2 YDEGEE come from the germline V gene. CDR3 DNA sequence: TGTGCCAGCAGCTTGGACACGAACACTGAAGCTTTCTTT. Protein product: CASSLDTNTEAFF. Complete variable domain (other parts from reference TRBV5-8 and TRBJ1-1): EAGVTQSPTHLIKTRGQQATLRCSPISGHTSVYWYQQALGLGLQFLLWYDEGEERNRGNFPPRFSGRQFPNYSSELNVNALELEDSALYLCASSLDTNTEAFFGQGTRLTVV.

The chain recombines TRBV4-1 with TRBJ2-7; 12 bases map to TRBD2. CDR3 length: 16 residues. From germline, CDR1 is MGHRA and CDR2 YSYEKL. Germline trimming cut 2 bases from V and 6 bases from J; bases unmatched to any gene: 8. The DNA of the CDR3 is TGCGCCAGCAGCCAATTCCTAGCGGGAGGGCCAGGCGAGCAGTACTTC. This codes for CASSQFLAGGPGEQYF.

The CDR3 region is CASSQTQNTEAFF. The CDR3, as DNA: TGTGCCAGCAGTCAGACTCAAAACACTGAAGCTTTCTTT. The chain has TRBV6-2 or TRBV6-3 and TRBJ1-1; no clear D. V was trimmed by 5 bases and J by 2 bases, leaving 9 bases between them. Germline V gives CDR1 MNHEY, CDR2 SVGEGT. There are 13 residues in the CDR3.

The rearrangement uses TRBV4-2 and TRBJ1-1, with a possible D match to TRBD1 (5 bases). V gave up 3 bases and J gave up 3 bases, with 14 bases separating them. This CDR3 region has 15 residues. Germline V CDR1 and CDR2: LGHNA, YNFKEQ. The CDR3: CASSHPQAPYTEAFF. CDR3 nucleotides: TGTGCCAGCAGCCACCCACAGGCCCCTTACACTGAAGCTTTCTTT.

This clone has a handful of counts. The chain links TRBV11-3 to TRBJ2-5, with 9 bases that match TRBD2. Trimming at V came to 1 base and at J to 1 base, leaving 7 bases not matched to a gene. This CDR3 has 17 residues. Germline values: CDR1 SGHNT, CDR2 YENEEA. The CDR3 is CASSLGGIAGAQETQYF. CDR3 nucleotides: TGTGCCAGCAGCTTAGGCGGGATAGCGGGAGCCCAAGAGACCCAGTACTTC.

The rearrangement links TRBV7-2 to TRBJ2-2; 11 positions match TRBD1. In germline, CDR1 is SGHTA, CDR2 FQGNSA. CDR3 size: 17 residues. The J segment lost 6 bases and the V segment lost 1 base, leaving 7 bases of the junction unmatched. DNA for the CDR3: TGTGCCAGCAGCTTAGGGGGACAGGGGGGTATGGCCGGGGAGCTGTTTTTT. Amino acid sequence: CASSLGGQGGMAGELFF.

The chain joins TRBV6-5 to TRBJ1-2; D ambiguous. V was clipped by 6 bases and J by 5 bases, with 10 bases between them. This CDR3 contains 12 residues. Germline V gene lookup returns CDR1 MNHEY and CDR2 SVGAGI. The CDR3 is CASSQIPYGYTF. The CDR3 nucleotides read TGTGCCAGCAGCCAGATCCCATATGGCTACACCTTC.

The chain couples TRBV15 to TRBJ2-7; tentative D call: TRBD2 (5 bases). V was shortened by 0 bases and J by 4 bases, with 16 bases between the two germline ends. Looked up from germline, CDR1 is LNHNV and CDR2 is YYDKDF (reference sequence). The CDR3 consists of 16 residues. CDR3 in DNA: TGTGCCACCAGCAGAGATCCACCGCCGAGGGCTTACGAGCAGTACTTC. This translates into CATSRDPPPRAYEQYF.

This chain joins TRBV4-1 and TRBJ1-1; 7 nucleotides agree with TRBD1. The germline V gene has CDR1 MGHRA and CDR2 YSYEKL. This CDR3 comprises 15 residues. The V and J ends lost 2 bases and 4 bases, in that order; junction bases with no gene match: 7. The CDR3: CASSQSPTGFTEAFF. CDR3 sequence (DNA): TGCGCCAGCAGCCAAAGCCCGACAGGGTTCACTGAAGCTTTCTTT.

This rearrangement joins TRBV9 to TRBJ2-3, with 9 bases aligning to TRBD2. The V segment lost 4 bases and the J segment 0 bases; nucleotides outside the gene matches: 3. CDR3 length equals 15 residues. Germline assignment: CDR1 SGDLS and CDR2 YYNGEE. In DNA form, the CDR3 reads TGTGCCAGCAGCCCCGGGACTAGCAGCACAGATACGCAGTATTTT. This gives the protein CASSPGTSSTDTQYF.

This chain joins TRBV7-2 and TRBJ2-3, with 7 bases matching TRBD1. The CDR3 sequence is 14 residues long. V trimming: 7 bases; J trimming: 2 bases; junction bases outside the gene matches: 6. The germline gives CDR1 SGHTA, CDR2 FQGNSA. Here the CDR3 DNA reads TGTGCCAGCACCTACAGGGGACCCACAGATACGCAGTATTTT. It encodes CASTYRGPTDTQYF.

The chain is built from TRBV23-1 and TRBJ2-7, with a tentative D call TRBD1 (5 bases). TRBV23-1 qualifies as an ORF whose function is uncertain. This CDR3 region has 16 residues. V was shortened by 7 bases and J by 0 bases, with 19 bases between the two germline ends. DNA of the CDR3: TGCGCCAGCACCCCGACAGCTAAGGTGCCCTCCTACGAGCAGTACTTC. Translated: CASTPTAKVPSYEQYF.

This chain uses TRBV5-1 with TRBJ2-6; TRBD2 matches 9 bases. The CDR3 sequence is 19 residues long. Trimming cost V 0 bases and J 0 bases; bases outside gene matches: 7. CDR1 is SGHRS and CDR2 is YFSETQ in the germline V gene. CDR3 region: CASSLGGGGGPSGANVLTF. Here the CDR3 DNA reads TGCGCCAGCAGCTTGGGCGGGGGGGGTGGTCCCTCTGGGGCCAACGTCCTGACTTTC.

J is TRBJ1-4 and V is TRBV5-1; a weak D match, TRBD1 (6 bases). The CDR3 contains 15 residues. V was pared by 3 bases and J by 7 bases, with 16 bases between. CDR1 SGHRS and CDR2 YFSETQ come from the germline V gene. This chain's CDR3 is CASSSHRENGEKLFF. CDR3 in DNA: TGCGCCAGCAGCTCCCACAGGGAGAATGGTGAAAAACTGTTTTTT.

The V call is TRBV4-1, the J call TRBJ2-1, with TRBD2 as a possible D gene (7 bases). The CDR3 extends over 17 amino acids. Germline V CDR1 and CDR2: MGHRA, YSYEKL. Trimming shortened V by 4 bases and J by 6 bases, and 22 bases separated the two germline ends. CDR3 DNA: TGCGCCAGCAGCCCCTCCGCCTGGCGGGGGCCGAGCAATGAGCAGTTCTTC. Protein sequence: CASSPSAWRGPSNEQFF.

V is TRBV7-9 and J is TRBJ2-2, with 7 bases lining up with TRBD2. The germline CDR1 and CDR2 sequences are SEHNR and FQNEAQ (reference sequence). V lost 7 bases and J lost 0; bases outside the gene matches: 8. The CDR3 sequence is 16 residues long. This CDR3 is CASTPPGLTNTGELFF. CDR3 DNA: TGTGCCAGCACCCCCCCGGGACTAACGAACACCGGGGAGCTGTTTTTT.

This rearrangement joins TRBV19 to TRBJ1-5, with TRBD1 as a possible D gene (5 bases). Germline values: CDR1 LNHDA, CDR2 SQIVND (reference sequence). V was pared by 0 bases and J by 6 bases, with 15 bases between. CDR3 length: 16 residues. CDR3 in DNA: TGTGCCAGTAGTATAGATAGCAGGGAAATGGTTCAGCCCCAGCATTTT. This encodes CASSIDSREMVQPQHF.

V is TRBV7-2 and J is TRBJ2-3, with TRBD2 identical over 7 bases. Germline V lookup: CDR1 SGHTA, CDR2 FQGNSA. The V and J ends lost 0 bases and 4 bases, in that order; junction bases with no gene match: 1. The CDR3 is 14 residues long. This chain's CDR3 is CASSLAGGADTQYF. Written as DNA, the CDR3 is TGTGCCAGCAGCTTAGCGGGGGGGGCAGATACGCAGTATTTT.

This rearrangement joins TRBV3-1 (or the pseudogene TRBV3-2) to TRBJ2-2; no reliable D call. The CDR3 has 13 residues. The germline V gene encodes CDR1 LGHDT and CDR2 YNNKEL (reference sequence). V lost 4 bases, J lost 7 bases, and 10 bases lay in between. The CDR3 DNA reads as TGTGCCAGCAGCCCAACCCCCGGCGGGGAGCTGTTTTTT. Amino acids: CASSPTPGGELFF.

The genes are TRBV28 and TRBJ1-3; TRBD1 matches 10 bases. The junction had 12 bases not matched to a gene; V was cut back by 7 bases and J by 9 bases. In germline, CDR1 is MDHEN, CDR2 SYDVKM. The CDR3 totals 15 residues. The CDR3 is CASTLGGTGAVTIYF. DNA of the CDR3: TGTGCCAGCACCCTCGGGGGGACAGGGGCTGTCACCATATATTTT.

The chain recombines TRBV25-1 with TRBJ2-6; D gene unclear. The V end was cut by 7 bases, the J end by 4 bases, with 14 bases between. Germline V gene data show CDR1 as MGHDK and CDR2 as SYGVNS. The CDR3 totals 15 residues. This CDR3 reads CASTAGAEGANVLTF. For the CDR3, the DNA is TGTGCCAGCACTGCCGGAGCAGAGGGGGCCAACGTCCTGACTTTC.

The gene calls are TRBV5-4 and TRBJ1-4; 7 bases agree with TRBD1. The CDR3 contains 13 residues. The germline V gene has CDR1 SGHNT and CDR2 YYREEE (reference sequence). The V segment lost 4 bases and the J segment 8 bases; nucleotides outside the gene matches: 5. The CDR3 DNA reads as TGTGCCAGCAGCCCACGACAGGGAGAAAAACTGTTTTTT. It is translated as CASSPRQGEKLFF.

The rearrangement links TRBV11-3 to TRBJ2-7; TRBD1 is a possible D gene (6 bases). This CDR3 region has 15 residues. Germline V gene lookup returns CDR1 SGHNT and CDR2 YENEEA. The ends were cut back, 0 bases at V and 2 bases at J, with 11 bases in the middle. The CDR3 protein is CASSLEGDTTYEQYF. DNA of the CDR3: TGTGCCAGCAGCTTAGAAGGGGACACCACCTACGAGCAGTACTTC.

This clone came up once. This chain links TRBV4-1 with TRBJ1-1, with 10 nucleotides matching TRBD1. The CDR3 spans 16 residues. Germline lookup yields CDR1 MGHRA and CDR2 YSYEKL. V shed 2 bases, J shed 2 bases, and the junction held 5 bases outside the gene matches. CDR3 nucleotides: TGCGCCAGCAGCCAAAGCTTGACAGGGGGCAACACTGAAGCTTTCTTT. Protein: CASSQSLTGGNTEAFF.

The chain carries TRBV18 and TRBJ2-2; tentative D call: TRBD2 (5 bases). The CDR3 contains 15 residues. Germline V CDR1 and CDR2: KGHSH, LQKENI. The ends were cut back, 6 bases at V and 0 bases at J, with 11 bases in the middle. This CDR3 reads CASSARAANTGELFF. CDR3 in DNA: TGTGCCAGCTCCGCACGAGCGGCGAACACCGGGGAGCTGTTTTTT.

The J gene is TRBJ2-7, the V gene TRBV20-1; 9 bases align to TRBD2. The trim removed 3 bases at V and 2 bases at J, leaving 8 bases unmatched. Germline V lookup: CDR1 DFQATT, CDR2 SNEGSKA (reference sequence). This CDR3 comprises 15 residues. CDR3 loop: CSASITSGPTYEQYF. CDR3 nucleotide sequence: TGCAGTGCTAGTATCACTAGCGGGCCTACCTACGAGCAGTACTTC.

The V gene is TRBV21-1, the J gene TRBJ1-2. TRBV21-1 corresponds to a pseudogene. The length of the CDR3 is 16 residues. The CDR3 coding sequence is TGTGCCAGCGGACAACTTCGACCGGGAGGGGACTATGGCTACACCTTC. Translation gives CASGQLRPGGDYGYTF.

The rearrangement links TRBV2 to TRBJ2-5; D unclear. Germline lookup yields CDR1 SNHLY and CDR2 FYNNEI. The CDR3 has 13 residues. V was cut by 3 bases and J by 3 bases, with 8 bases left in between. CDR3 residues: CASSDHLEETQYF. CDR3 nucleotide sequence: TGTGCCAGCAGTGATCACCTAGAAGAGACCCAGTACTTC.